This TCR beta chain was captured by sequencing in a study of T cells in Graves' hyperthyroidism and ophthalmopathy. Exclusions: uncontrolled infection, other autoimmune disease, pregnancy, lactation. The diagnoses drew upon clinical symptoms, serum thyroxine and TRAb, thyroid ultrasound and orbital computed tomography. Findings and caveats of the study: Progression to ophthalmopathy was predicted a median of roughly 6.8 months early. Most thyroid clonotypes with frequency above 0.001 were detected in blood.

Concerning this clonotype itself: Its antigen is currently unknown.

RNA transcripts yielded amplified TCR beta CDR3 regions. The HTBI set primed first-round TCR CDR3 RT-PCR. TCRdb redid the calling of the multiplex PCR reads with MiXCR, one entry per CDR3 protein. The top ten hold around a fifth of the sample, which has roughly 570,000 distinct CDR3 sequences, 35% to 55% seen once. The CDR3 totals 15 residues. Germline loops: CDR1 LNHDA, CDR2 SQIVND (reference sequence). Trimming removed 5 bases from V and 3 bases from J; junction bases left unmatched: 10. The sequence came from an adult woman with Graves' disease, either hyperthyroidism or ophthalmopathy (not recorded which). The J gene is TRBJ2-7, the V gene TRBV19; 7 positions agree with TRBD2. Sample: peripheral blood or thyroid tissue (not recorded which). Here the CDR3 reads CASSHGGGGGYEQYF. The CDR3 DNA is TGTGCCAGTAGTCACGGCGGCGGGGGTGGCTACGAGCAGTACTTC.